These 3 T cell receptor beta chains were sequenced from one sample in a study of early T cells in non-severe SARS-CoV-2 infection. MiXCR, run by TCRdb on the 5' RACE reads, gives a single entry per CDR3 protein. The table shows roughly 20,000 distinct CDR3 sequences, with 3.6% occurring only once. The specimen sequenced was whole blood. These receptors all stem from an adult who was a healthcare worker with PCR-confirmed SARS-CoV-2 infection or an uninfected control (not recorded which).

This clonotype was seen ten or more times. V usage is TRBV6-5 and J usage is TRBJ1-1, with 10 bases matching TRBD1. Per the germline V gene, CDR1 is MNHEY and CDR2 is SVGAGI. This CDR3 has 20 residues. With V trimmed by 2 bases and J by 5 bases, 20 bases remained unmatched. The DNA of the CDR3 is TGTGCCAGCAGTTACGCAGATAAGGGACAGGGGTGGACTAGGAGAACTGAAGCTTTCTTT. As protein: CASSYADKGQGWTRRTEAFF.

By sample share, this clonotype is medium-sized. The chain uses TRBV19 and TRBJ2-7; 8 nucleotides agree with TRBD2. The CDR3 sequence is 14 residues long. Germline V lookup: CDR1 LNHDA, CDR2 SQIVND (reference sequence). V dropped 9 bases and J dropped 2; count of bases not matched to a gene: 9. The CDR3 DNA reads as TGTGCCAGAGTAGCGGGACCTTTAACCTACGAGCAGTACTTC. Amino acids: CARVAGPLTYEQYF.

This clonotype occurred many times. This sequence joins TRBV7-9 and TRBJ1-3; no definite D call. Germline V CDR1 and CDR2: SEHNR, FQNEAQ (reference sequence). This CDR3 spans 15 amino acids. V was clipped by 6 bases and J by 0 bases, with 12 bases between them. The CDR3 loop is CASRNPATSGNTIYF. The CDR3 DNA follows: TGTGCCAGCAGAAACCCAGCCACCTCTGGAAACACCATATATTTT.